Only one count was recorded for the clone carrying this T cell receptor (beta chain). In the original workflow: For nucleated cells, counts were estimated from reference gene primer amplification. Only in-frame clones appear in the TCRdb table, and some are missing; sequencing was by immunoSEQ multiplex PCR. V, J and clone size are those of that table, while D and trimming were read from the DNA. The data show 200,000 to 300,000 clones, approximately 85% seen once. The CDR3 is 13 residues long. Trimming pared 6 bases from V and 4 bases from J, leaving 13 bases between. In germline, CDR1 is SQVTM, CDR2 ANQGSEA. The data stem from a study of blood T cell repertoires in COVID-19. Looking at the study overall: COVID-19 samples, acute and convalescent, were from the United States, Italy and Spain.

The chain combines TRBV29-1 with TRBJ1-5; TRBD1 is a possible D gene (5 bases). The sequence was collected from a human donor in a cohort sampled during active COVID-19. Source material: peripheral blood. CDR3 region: CSVSLGVNQPQHF. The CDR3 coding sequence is TGCAGCGTCTCCCTAGGGGTTAATCAGCCCCAGCATTTT.